This is a list of T cell receptor beta chains from one sample in a study of CD8 T cells in ankylosing spondylitis. MiXCR, run by TCRdb on the 5' RACE reads, gives a single entry per CDR3 protein. The sample has around 300,000 distinct CDR3 sequences, 14% to 15% seen once. The sequenced sample was blood, either unsorted or a sorted T cell fraction (not recorded which). The receptor set was obtained from a male donor with ankylosing spondylitis or in good health (not recorded which). Each CDR3 is given with its conserved first and last residue. Each record gives: D gene, J gene, V gene, clone size, CDR3 protein, CDR3 DNA. A D gene is named only where the DNA matches it firmly. The size of a clone is reported for some rows only, either as once, few or many, or as a class for expanded clones.

>NA|TRBJ1-1|TRBV10-3|many
CAISESVGNTEAFF
TGTGCCATCAGTGAGTCGGTGGGGAACACTGAAGCTTTCTTT
>NA|TRBJ2-2|TRBV4-2|NA
CASSQDGLNTGELFF
TGTGCCAGCAGCCAAGATGGACTAAACACCGGGGAGCTGTTTTTT
>TRBD2|TRBJ2-1|TRBV12-3/TRBV12-4|NA
CASSQPLAGGPNEQFF
TGTGCCAGCAGTCAACCACTGGCGGGGGGGCCAAATGAGCAGTTCTTC
>NA|TRBJ1-2|TRBV12-3/TRBV12-4|many
CASSYLKARGGYTF
TGTGCCAGCAGTTACCTCAAAGCCAGAGGTGGCTACACCTTC
>TRBD2|TRBJ2-5|TRBV4-1|NA
CASSQDQQRGAMGETQYF
TGCGCCAGCAGCCAAGATCAACAGCGGGGGGCCATGGGAGAGACCCAGTACTTC
>NA|TRBJ1-5|TRBV3-1|many
CASSQDLVGQPQHF
TGTGCCAGCAGCCAAGATCTAGTAGGACAGCCCCAGCATTTT
>NA|TRBJ1-1|TRBV12-3/TRBV12-4|few
CASSLEGFTEAFF
TGTGCCAGCAGTTTAGAGGGTTTCACTGAAGCTTTCTTT
>NA|TRBJ1-2|TRBV4-1|NA
CASSQGTSSNYGYTF
TGCGCCAGCAGCCAAGGGACAAGTTCTAACTATGGCTACACCTTC
>NA|TRBJ2-7|TRBV5-6|many
CASSLRTETGNEQYF
TGTGCCAGCAGCTTGCGAACCGAGACAGGAAACGAGCAGTACTTC
>NA|TRBJ2-1|TRBV4-2|NA
CASSQSGSPAYNEQFF
TGTGCCAGCAGCCAATCCGGGAGCCCTGCCTACAATGAGCAGTTCTTC
>TRBD2|TRBJ2-2|TRBV7-9|few
CASASGGANGELFF
TGTGCCAGCGCCAGCGGGGGGGCGAACGGGGAGCTGTTTTTT
>NA|TRBJ1-4|TRBV12-5|few
CASGLPSPGKLFF
TGTGCTAGTGGTTTACCATCCCCGGGAAAACTGTTTTTT
>NA|TRBJ1-6|TRBV20-1|few
CSAPYRAGSPLHF
TGCAGTGCTCCCTACAGGGCTGGTTCACCCCTCCACTTT
>NA|TRBJ1-2|TRBV5-1|many
CASSPGSYGYTF
TGTGCCAGCAGCCCGGGTTCCTATGGCTACACCTTC
>NA|TRBJ2-2|TRBV29-1|few
CSARDGMNTGELFF
TGCAGCGCCCGGGACGGGATGAACACCGGGGAGCTGTTTTTT
>NA|TRBJ2-2|TRBV10-3|many
CAISESNGHTGELFF
TGTGCCATCAGTGAGTCGAACGGACACACCGGGGAGCTGTTTTTT
>TRBD2|TRBJ2-3|TRBV5-1|NA
CASSLFPTSGITDTQYF
TGCGCCAGCAGCTTATTTCCGACTAGCGGGATAACAGATACGCAGTATTTT
>TRBD2|TRBJ2-5|TRBV6-5|many
CASSYSTTSGDQETQYF
TGTGCCAGCAGTTACTCGACGACTAGCGGTGATCAAGAGACCCAGTACTTC
>NA|TRBJ2-2|TRBV5-1|NA
CASSLNRGTGELFF
TGCGCCAGCAGCTTAAACAGAGGCACCGGGGAGCTGTTTTTT
>TRBD2|TRBJ2-1|TRBV20-1|NA
CSASGLGSYNEQFF
TGCAGTGCTAGTGGACTAGGCTCCTACAATGAGCAGTTCTTC
>TRBD1|TRBJ1-1|TRBV19|many
CASSPQQGLSEAFF
TGTGCCAGTAGTCCCCAACAGGGGCTCTCGGAAGCTTTCTTT
>NA|TRBJ2-5|TRBV5-1|NA
CASSLAWGRGETQYF
TGCGCCAGCAGCTTGGCCTGGGGGAGAGGAGAGACCCAGTACTTC
>NA|TRBJ1-2|TRBV6-1|NA
CASRPAVNYGYTF
TGTGCCTCCCGGCCGGCGGTTAACTATGGCTACACCTTC
>NA|TRBJ2-1|TRBV12-3/TRBV12-4|NA
CASTGQGGLAKFGF
TGTGCCAGCACCGGTCAGGGGGGTCTGGCGAAATTCGGATTC
>NA|TRBJ1-4|TRBV10-3|few
CASHRATNEKLFF
TGTGCCAGCCACAGAGCAACTAATGAAAAACTGTTTTTT
>NA|TRBJ2-3|TRBV20-1|NA
CSAFNDQDTQYF
TGCAGTGCCTTCAACGATCAGGATACGCAGTATTTT
>TRBD1|TRBJ1-5|TRBV4-1|few
CASSQDGTGVNQPQHF
TGCGCCAGCAGCCAAGATGGGACAGGGGTTAATCAGCCCCAGCATTTT
>TRBD1|TRBJ1-6|TRBV20-1|NA
CSAGLGQNNSPLHF
TGCAGTGCTGGATTGGGACAGAATAATTCACCCCTCCACTTT
>NA|TRBJ1-1|TRBV4-2|few
CASSQVRGAGTEAFF
TGTGCCAGCAGCCAAGTAAGGGGGGCTGGGACTGAAGCTTTCTTT
>NA|TRBJ1-1|TRBV7-9|NA
CASSFGWLGTEAFF
TGTGCCAGCAGCTTCGGGTGGTTGGGCACTGAAGCTTTCTTT
>NA|TRBJ2-3|TRBV5-1|few
CASSFGRPTDTQYF
TGCGCCAGCAGCTTCGGACGGCCCACAGATACGCAGTATTTT
>NA|TRBJ1-5|TRBV12-3/TRBV12-4|many
CASSFADSNQPQHF
TGTGCCAGCAGTTTCGCGGATAGCAATCAGCCCCAGCATTTT
>NA|TRBJ2-3|TRBV5-1|few
CASSLTSLYTDTQYF
TGCGCCAGCAGCTTGACTAGCCTTTACACAGATACGCAGTATTTT
>NA|TRBJ1-1|TRBV27|NA
CASSLFDGNTEAFF
TGTGCCAGCAGTTTGTTCGACGGGAACACTGAAGCTTTCTTT
>TRBD2|TRBJ2-5|TRBV3-1|NA
CACSSPLGLGGSEETQYF
TGTGCCTGCAGTTCCCCGCTCGGGTTGGGGGGGAGTGAGGAGACCCAGTACTTC
>TRBD1|TRBJ2-1|TRBV7-2|NA
CASSPRDRERNEQFF
TGTGCCAGCAGCCCCCGGGACAGGGAACGCAATGAGCAGTTCTTC
>NA|TRBJ1-2|TRBV29-1|NA
CSAAGIAGTADTF
TGCAGCGCTGCCGGTATTGCAGGGACGGCGGACACCTTC
>TRBD2|TRBJ2-7|TRBV11-2|few
CASSFSGNNHEQYF
TGTGCCAGCAGCTTTAGCGGGAATAACCACGAGCAGTACTTC
>TRBD1|TRBJ2-7|TRBV19|NA
CASSSPGTGDSEQYF
TGTGCCAGTAGTTCACCTGGGACAGGGGACTCCGAGCAGTACTTC
>TRBD1|TRBJ1-5|TRBV7-8|few
CASSLDGQGHQPQHF
TGTGCCAGCAGCTTAGACGGACAGGGGCATCAGCCCCAGCATTTT
>NA|TRBJ1-5|TRBV19|few
CASSIRAAPQHF
TGTGCCAGTAGTATACGGGCAGCGCCCCAGCATTTT
>NA|TRBJ2-3|TRBV3-1|few
CASSSMGVPSTDTQYF
TGTGCCAGCAGCTCCATGGGGGTCCCCAGCACAGATACGCAGTATTTT
>NA|TRBJ1-1|TRBV5-1|NA
CASSPRELPNTEAFF
TGCGCCAGCAGCCCCAGGGAATTGCCGAACACTGAAGCTTTCTTT
>NA|TRBJ2-7|TRBV7-2|NA
CASSLQRTYEQYF
TGTGCCAGCAGCTTGCAACGGACCTACGAGCAGTACTTC
>NA|TRBJ2-2|TRBV12-3/TRBV12-4|NA
CASSLYRDTGELFF
TGTGCCAGCAGTTTATACAGAGACACCGGGGAGCTGTTTTTT
>NA|TRBJ2-5|TRBV5-1|NA
CASSFRGSSWETQYF
TGCGCCAGCAGCTTCAGAGGGAGTAGCTGGGAGACCCAGTACTTC
>NA|TRBJ2-7|TRBV4-2|NA
CASSQDGTESSYEQYF
TGTGCCAGCAGCCAAGATGGGACTGAGAGCTCCTACGAGCAGTACTTC